A selection of T cell receptor beta chains follows, all from one sample in a study of Ad26.COV2.S vaccination and SARS-CoV-2 variants. TCRdb's copy holds only in-frame clones and misses some; the assay was immunoSEQ multiplex PCR. The sample lists about 400,000 clones, 89% seen once, with 1.5% to 2% in the top ten. This material consisted of peripheral blood, taken in a trial of Ad26.COV2.S vaccine versus placebo. Receptor source: a person aged 18-60 years who received the Ad26.COV2.S COVID-19 vaccine or a placebo. CDR3s leave out the opening cysteine and the closing phenylalanine or tryptophan. Each record gives: V gene, CDR3 length, CDR3 protein.

>TRBV10-1|12
ASSSLAGVGEQF
>TRBV5-4|11
ASSLAGSYEQY
>TRBV2|13
ASSVTWGKTYEQY
>TRBV14|11
ASSRDRGGELF
>TRBV6-6|10
ASSSSVAEAF
>TRBV6-6|14
ASSYSGDGNRDEQF
>TRBV2|12
ALREAHLQETQY
>TRBV6-5|14
ASSYGLAGVIGEQF
>TRBV9|15
ASSAPGGAGFTGELF
>TRBV9|12
ASSAGQGGETQY
>TRBV28|14
ASSSPSRVSEYEQY
>TRBV6-2/TRBV6-3|14
ASSYSGTGDFNIQY
>TRBV5-6|13
ASSSGTKNTGELF
>TRBV4-3|13
ASSQEARGNTEAF
>TRBV7-9|10
ASSLGSQPQH
>TRBV7-9|14
ASSPTSGSRSYEQY
>TRBV12-3/TRBV12-4|8
ASSNNEQF
>TRBV24-1|15
ATSDFFQGAYYNEQF
>TRBV28|12
ASSKGDLADTQY
>TRBV15|12
ATSRGLITDTQY
>TRBV30|11
AAQGLAKNEQF
>TRBV9|15
ASSVVTSGRVYNEQF
>TRBV19|13
ASSMGLAGPYEQY
>TRBV6-1|9
ASSETGGAF
>TRBV6-2/TRBV6-3|16
ASSYGGRAAMEAYGYT
>TRBV4-1|14
ASSQAGAGGSGELF
>TRBV5-8|10
ASKTGGETQY
>TRBV11-1|14
ASSLPPNAGYNEQF
>TRBV7-8|10
ASSSDTSGRA
>TRBV4-3|16
ASSQESGGQGRENIQY
>TRBV5-8|15
ASSPHGGGLAKNIQY
>TRBV7-9|15
ASSTAIGFTYQETQY
>TRBV11-3|12
ASSFRTGDYEQY
>TRBV29-1|12
SVARQGSSYEQY
>TRBV12-3/TRBV12-4|11
ASSPFPSYEQY
>TRBV3-1/TRBV3-2|13
ASSFPAINTGELF
>TRBV5-1|13
ASSLLAGTSYEQY
>TRBV6-2/TRBV6-3|12
ASSAGSDPDEQF
>TRBV21-1|16
ASSPAPSRGDSNQPQH
>TRBV7-9|9
ASSLGNEQY